This paragraph covers one T cell receptor beta chain sequence. The antigen remains undetermined. The data belong to a study of OX40 agonist ivuxolimab in advanced cancers. Using immunoSEQ multiplex PCR, the repertoire was profiled, and TCRdb retains in-frame clones only, with some absent. The sample carries some 75,000 clones, 85% recorded once. This CDR3 comprises 16 residues. V lost 3 bases and J lost 7; bases outside the gene matches: 8. The V gene's germline CDR1 is MDHEN and CDR2 SYDVKM. Whole-study results and caveats: No antigen was identified for the clonally expanded peripheral T cells. By week 6 at 0.1 to 3.0 mg/kg, blood CD4+ and CD8+ T cells had expanded clonally.

V and J are TRBV28 and TRBJ2-1; TRBD2 aligns across 11 bases. The starting material was CD4+ or CD8+ T cells sorted from blood, obtained in a trial of the OX40 agonist ivuxolimab. This receptor was obtained from an adult with an advanced solid tumor such as melanoma, head and neck, liver or kidney cancer. The CDR3 is CASSLPSGRSGNEQFF. CDR3 DNA sequence: TGTGCCAGCAGTTTGCCTAGCGGGAGGTCGGGAAATGAGCAGTTCTTC.